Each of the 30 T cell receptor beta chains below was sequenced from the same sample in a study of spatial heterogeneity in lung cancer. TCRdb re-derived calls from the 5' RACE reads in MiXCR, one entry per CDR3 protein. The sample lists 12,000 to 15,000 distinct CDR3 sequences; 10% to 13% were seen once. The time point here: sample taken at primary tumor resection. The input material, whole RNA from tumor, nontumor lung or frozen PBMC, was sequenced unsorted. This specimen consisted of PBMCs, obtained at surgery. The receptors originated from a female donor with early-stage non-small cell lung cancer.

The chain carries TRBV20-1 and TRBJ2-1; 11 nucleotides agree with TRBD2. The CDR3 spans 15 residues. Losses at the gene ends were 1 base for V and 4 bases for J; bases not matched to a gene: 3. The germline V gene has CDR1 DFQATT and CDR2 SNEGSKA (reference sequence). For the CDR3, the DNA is TGCAGTGCTAGAGCCCTAGCGGGGGGATACAATGAGCAGTTCTTC. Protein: CSARALAGGYNEQFF.

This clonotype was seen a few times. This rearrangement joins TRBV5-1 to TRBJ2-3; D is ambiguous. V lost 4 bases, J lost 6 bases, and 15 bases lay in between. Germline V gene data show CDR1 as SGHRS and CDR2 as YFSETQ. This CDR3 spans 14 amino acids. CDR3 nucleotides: TGCGCCAGCAGCATGGCCCTCCTTACGGATACGCAGTATTTT. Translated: CASSMALLTDTQYF. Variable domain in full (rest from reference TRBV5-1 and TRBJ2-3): KAGVTQTPRYLIKTRGQQVTLSCSPISGHRSVSWYQQTPGQGLQFLFEYFSETQRNKGNFPGRFSGRQFSNSRSEMNVSTLELGDSALYLCASSMALLTDTQYFGPGTRLTVL.

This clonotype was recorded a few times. The CDR3 sequence: CSSGPGGDTQYF. The DNA of the CDR3 is TGCAGCTCCGGGCCGGGAGGAGATACGCAGTATTTT. The J gene is TRBJ2-3, the V gene TRBV29-1, with 7 nucleotides matching TRBD2. Unmatched junction bases numbered 7, after V lost 8 bases and J lost 5 bases. The CDR3 spans 12 residues. Per the germline V gene, CDR1 is SQVTM and CDR2 is ANQGSEA.

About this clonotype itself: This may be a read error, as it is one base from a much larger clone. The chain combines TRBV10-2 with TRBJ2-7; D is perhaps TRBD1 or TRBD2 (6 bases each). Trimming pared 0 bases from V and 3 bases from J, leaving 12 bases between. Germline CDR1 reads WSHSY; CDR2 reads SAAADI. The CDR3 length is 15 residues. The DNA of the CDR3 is TGCGCCAGCAGTGAGTCACAGGGTAGCGGCTACGAGCAGTACTTC. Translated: CASSESQGSGYEQYF.

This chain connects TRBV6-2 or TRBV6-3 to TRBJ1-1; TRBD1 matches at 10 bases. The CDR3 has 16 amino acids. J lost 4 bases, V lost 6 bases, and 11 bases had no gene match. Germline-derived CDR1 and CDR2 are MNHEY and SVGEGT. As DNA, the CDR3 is TGTGCCAGCAGACCCCGACAGGGGGCGCGGGGCACTGAAGCTTTCTTT. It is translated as CASRPRQGARGTEAFF.

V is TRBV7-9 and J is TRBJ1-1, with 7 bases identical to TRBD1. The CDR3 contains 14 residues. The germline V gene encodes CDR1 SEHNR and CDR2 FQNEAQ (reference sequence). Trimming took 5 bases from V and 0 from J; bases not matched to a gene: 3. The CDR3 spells CASSTDRLNTEAFF. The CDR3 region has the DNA TGTGCCAGCAGCACGGACAGGTTGAACACTGAAGCTTTCTTT.

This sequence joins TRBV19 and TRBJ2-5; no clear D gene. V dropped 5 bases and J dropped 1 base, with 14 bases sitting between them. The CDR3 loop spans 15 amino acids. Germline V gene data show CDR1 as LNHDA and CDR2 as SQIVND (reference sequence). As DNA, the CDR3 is TGTGCCAGTAGTCCTCCCCGGGCGGTCCAAGAGACCCAGTACTTC. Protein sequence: CASSPPRAVQETQYF.

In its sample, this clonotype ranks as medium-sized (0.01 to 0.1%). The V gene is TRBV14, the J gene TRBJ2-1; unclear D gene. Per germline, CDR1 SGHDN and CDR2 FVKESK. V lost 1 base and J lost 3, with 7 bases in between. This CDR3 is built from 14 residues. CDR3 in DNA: TGTGCCAGCAGCCAAGGTAATAGCTACAATGAGCAGTTCTTC. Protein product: CASSQGNSYNEQFF.

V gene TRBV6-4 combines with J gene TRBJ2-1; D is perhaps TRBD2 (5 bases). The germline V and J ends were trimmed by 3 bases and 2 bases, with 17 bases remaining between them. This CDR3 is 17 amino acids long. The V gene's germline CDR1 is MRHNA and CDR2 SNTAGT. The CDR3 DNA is TGTGCCAGCAGTGAAACCTTTTCAGCGGTGGCCTACAATGAGCAGTTCTTC. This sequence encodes CASSETFSAVAYNEQFF.

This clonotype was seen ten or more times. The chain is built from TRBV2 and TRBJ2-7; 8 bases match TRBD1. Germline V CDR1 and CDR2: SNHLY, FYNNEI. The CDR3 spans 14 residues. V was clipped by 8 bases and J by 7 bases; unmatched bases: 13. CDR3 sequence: CASGNLGQGIEQYF. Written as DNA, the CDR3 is TGTGCCAGCGGGAACTTAGGACAGGGAATAGAGCAGTACTTC.

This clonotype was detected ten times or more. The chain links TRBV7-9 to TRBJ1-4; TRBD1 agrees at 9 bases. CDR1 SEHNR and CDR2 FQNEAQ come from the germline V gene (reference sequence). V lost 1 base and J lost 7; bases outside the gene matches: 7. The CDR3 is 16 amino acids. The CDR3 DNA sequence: TGTGCCAGCAGCTTAGAAGGGACAGGGAAGAGTGAAAAACTGTTTTTT. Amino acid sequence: CASSLEGTGKSEKLFF.

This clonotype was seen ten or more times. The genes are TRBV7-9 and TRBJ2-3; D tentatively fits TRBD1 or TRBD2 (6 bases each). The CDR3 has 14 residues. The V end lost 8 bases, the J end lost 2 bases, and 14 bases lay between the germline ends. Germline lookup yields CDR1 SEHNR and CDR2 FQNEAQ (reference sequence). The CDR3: CASRGWGATDTQYF. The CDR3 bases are TGTGCCAGCCGGGGATGGGGGGCCACAGATACGCAGTATTTT.

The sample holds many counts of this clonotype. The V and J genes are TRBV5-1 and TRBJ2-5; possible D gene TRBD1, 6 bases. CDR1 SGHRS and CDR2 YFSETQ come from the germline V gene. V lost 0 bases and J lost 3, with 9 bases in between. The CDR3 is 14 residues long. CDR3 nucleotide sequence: TGCGCCAGCAGCTTGGACGACAGGAAAGAGACCCAGTACTTC. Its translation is CASSLDDRKETQYF.

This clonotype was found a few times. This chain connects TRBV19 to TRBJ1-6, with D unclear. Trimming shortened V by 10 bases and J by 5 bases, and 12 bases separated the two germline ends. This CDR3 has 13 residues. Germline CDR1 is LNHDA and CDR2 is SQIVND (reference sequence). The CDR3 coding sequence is TGTGCCACGGCCGGGTCTAATAATTCACCCCTCCACTTT. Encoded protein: CATAGSNNSPLHF.

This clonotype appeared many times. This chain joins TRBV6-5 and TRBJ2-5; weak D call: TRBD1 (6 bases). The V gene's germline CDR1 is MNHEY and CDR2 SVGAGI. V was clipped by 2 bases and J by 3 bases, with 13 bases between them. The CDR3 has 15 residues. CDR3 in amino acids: CASSYLYREEETQYF. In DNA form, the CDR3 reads TGTGCCAGCAGTTACCTTTACAGGGAAGAAGAGACCCAGTACTTC.

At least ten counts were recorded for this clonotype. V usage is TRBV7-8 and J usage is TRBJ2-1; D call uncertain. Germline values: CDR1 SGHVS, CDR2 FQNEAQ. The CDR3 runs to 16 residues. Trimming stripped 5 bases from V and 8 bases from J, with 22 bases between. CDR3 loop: CASSPVVGLSDHEQFF. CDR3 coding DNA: TGTGCCAGCAGCCCGGTGGTGGGCCTCAGCGACCATGAGCAGTTCTTC.

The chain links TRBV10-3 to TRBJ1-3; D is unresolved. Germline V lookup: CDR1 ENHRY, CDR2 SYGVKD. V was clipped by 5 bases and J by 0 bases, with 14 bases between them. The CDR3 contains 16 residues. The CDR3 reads CAISKDGFASGNTIYF. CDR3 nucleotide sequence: TGTGCCATCAGTAAGGACGGTTTCGCCTCTGGAAACACCATATATTTT.

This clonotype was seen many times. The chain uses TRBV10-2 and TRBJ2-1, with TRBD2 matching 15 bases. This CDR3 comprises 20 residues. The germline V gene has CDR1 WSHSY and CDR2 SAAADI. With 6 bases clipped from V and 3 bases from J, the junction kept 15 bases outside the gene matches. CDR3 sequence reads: CASSLTSGTSGGFDYNEQFF. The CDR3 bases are TGCGCCAGCAGCCTCACCTCCGGGACTAGCGGGGGGTTCGACTACAATGAGCAGTTCTTC.

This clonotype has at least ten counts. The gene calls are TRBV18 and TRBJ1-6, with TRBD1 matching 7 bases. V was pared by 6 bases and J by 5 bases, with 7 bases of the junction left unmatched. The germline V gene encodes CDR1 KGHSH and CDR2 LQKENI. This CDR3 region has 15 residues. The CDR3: CASSLGTVNNSPLHF. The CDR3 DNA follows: TGTGCCAGCTCCCTCGGGACAGTTAATAATTCACCCCTCCACTTT.

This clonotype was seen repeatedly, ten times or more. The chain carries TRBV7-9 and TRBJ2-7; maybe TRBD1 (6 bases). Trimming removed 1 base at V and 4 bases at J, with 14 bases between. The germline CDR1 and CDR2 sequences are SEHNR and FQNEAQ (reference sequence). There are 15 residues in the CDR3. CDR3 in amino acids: CASSLEGRGSYEQYF. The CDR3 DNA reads TGTGCCAGCAGCTTAGAAGGCAGGGGCAGTTACGAGCAGTACTTC.

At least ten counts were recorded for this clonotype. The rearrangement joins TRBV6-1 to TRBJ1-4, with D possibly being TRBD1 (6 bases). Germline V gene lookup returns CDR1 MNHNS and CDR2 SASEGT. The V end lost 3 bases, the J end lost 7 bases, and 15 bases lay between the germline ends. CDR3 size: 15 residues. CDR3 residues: CASSEIPGAGEKLFF. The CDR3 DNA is TGTGCCAGCAGTGAGATCCCGGGGGCCGGTGAAAAACTGTTTTTT.

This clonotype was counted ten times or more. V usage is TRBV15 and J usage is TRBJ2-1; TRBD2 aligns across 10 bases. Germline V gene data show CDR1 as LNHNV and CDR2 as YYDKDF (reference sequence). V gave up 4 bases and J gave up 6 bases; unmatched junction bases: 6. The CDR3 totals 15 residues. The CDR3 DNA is TGTGCCACCAGCACCCGTCTAGCGGGGGCCAATGAGCAGTTCTTC. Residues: CATSTRLAGANEQFF.

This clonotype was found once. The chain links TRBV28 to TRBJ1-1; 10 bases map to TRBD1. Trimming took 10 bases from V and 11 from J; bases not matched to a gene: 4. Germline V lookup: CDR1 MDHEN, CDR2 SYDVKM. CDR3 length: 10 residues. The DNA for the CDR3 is TGTGCCACCGACAGGGGGCAGGCTTTCTTT. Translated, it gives CATDRGQAFF.

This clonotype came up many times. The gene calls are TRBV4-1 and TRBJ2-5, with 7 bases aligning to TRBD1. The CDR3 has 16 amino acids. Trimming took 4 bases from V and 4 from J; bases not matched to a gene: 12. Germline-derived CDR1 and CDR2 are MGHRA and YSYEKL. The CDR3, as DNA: TGCGCCAGCAGCCGTACTGGGGACAGAGACGTAGAGACCCAGTACTTC. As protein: CASSRTGDRDVETQYF.

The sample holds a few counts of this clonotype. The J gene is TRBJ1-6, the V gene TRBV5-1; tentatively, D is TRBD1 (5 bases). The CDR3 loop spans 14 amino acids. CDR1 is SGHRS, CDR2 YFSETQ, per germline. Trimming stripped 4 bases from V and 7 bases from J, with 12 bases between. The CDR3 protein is CASSPGTGNSPLHF. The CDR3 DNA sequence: TGCGCCAGCAGCCCGGGGACTGGCAATTCACCCCTCCACTTT.

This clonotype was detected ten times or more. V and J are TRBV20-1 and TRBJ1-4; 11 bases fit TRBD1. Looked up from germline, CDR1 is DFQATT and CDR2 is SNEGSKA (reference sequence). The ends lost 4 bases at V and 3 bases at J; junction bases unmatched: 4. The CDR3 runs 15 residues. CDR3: CSATGQGAANEKLFF. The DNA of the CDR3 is TGCAGTGCTACCGGACAGGGGGCAGCTAATGAAAAACTGTTTTTT.

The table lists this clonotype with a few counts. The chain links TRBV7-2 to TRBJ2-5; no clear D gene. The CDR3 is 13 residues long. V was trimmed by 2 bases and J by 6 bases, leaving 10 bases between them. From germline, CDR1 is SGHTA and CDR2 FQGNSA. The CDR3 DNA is TGTGCCAGCAGCTTAAAACCGAGTCAGACCCAGTACTTC. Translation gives CASSLKPSQTQYF. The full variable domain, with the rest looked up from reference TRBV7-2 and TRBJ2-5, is GAGVSQSPSNKVTEKGKDVELRCDPISGHTALYWYRQSLGQGLEFLIYFQGNSAPDKSGLPSDRFSAERTGGSVSTLTIQRTQQEDSAVYLCASSLKPSQTQYFGPGTRLLVL.

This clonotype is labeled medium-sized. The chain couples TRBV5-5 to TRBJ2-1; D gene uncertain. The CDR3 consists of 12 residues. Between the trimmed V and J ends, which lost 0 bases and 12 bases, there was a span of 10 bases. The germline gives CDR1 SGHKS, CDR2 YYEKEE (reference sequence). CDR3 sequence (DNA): TGTGCCAGCAGCTTGGAAAGTTTCGGGCAGTTCTTC. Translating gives CASSLESFGQFF. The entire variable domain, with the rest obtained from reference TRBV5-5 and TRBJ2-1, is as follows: DAGVTQSPTHLIKTRGQQVTLRCSPISGHKSVSWYQQVLGQGPQFIFQYYEKEERGRGNFPDRFSARQFPNYSSELNVNALLLGDSALYLCASSLESFGQFFGPGTRLTVL.

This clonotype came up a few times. The CDR3 bases are TGTGCCAGCAGCTTGAGGGCACCAGGCCGGGGGGCGCGAAGCACAGATACGCAGTATTTT. Residues: CASSLRAPGRGARSTDTQYF. The chain carries TRBV7-6 and TRBJ2-3, with a tentative D call TRBD2 (7 bases). Deletions cut 3 bases from V and 0 bases from J, with 25 bases between. This CDR3 has 20 residues. Per germline, CDR1 SGHVS and CDR2 FNYEAQ.

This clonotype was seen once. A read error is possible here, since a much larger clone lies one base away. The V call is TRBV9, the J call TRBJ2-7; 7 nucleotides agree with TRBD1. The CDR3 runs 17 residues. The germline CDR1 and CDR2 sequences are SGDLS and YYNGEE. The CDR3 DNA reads TGTGCCAGCAGCGTGGAGACCCGGGACAGCTTAATCTACGAGCTGTACTTC. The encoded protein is CASSVETRDSLIYELYF.